This T cell receptor (beta chain) was profiled in a study of OX40 agonist ivuxolimab in advanced cancers. Study context: The patients' treatment was ivuxolimab, an agonistic anti-OX40 (CD134) antibody. In three patients, partial responses were observed, one with hepatocellular carcinoma and two with cutaneous melanoma.

Trimming cost V 3 bases and J 5 bases; bases outside gene matches: 10. CDR1 GTSNPN and CDR2 SVGIG come from the germline V gene (reference sequence). The CDR3 is made up of 15 amino acids. TCRdb's copy holds only in-frame clones and misses some; the assay was immunoSEQ multiplex PCR. The sample contains about 83,000 clones, 75% to 95% of which appear only once. This sequence joins TRBV30 and TRBJ2-7; 10 nucleotides align to TRBD1. The starting material was CD4+ or CD8+ T cells sorted from blood, obtained in a trial of the OX40 agonist ivuxolimab. The TCR originated in an adult with an advanced solid tumor such as melanoma, head and neck, liver or kidney cancer. CDR3 region: CAWRAPETGGHEQYF. Here the CDR3 DNA reads TGTGCCTGGAGGGCCCCCGAGACAGGGGGCCACGAGCAGTACTTC. The full variable domain, with the rest looked up from reference TRBV30 and TRBJ2-7, is SQTIHQWPATLVQPVGSPLSLECTVEGTSNPNLYWYRQAAGRGLQLLFYSVGIGQISSEVPQNLSASRPQDRQFILSSKKLLLSDSGFYLCAWRAPETGGHEQYFGPGTRLTVT.